A single TCR beta chain is shown here with its context. The data were taken from a study of blood T cell repertoires in COVID-19. Per the germline V gene, CDR1 is LGHNT and CDR2 is FRNRAP. This CDR3 has 16 residues. Trimming cost V 0 bases and J 1 base, with 12 bases left between them. Participant age was roughly 18 to 89 years, and participants resided in about two dozen US areas. Self-reported history from a screening survey and questionnaire set each donor's cohort. Only in-frame clones appear in the TCRdb table, and some are missing; sequencing was by immunoSEQ multiplex PCR. The table shows 360,000 or so clones, with roughly 87% occurring only once.

The V call is TRBV12-5, the J call TRBJ1-1; TRBD1 might be the D (6 bases). This TCR derives from a woman aged 30 to 39 who had recovered from COVID-19. Sequencing was done on a sample of PBMCs or T cells enriched from blood (not recorded which). The CDR3: CASGLVLGGTNTEAFF. CDR3 DNA: TGTGCTAGTGGTTTGGTACTTGGGGGCACGAACACTGAAGCTTTCTTT.